This record looks at one T cell receptor (beta chain) sequence and its context. Antigen: not known. Compared with germline, one end of the junction differs, possibly owing to a read error. The germline gives CDR1 SEHNR, CDR2 FQNEAQ (reference sequence). The CDR3 is 13 residues long. Amplified TCR beta CDR3 regions derived from RNA transcripts. HTBI primers were used for first-round RT-PCR of the TCR CDR3. Using its own MiXCR run on the multiplex PCR reads, TCRdb lists one record per CDR3 protein. Here the sample spans fewer than 550,000 distinct CDR3 sequences, approximately 24% being singletons. The sample is drawn from a study of T cells in Graves' hyperthyroidism and ophthalmopathy. Points from the study as a whole: Most expanded thyroid clonotypes above 0.001 recurred in blood.

Diagnostic decisions used clinical symptoms, serum thyroxine and TRAb, thyroid ultrasound and orbital computed tomography. The sequencing input was blood. This chain joins TRBV7-9 and TRBJ2-7; D call uncertain. The TCR was taken from a woman aged 25 to 39 with Graves' ophthalmopathy. The CDR3 coding sequence is TGTGCCAGCAGCCAGATAGACTCCTACGATCAGTACTTC. It is translated as CASSQIDSYDQYF.